Listed here are 32 T cell receptor beta chains from one sample, sequenced in a study of blood T cell repertoires in COVID-19. Some clones are missing from TCRdb's copy, which holds only in-frame ones; the method was immunoSEQ multiplex PCR. The sample lists 200,000 to 250,000 clones; 70% to 90% were seen once. Sequencing used PBMCs or T cells enriched from blood (not recorded which). Source of these receptors: a man in his forties who had recovered from COVID-19.

V and J are TRBV5-6 and TRBJ2-5; tentatively, D is TRBD1 (6 bases). Trimming left V 4 bases short and J 4 bases short, with 14 bases between. The V gene's germline CDR1 is SGHDT and CDR2 YYEEEE. The CDR3 has 14 residues. Written as DNA, the CDR3 is TGTGCCAGCAGCATAGCCCAGGGGCGAGAGACCCAGTACTTC. Its translation is CASSIAQGRETQYF.

This clone was recorded only once. The chain couples TRBV11-2 to TRBJ2-1, with 11 bases that match TRBD1. Trimming cost V 0 bases and J 7 bases; bases outside gene matches: 5. CDR1 and CDR2 from the germline V gene are SGHAT and FQNNGV. The CDR3 consists of 16 residues. CDR3 protein: CASSLDPGQGANEQFF. CDR3 nucleotides: TGTGCCAGCAGCTTAGATCCAGGACAGGGGGCGAATGAGCAGTTCTTC.

The J gene is TRBJ2-7, the V gene TRBV20-1, with D hard to call. CDR3 size: 11 residues. V gave up 1 base and J gave up 7 bases, with 8 bases separating them. In germline, CDR1 is DFQATT, CDR2 SNEGSKA (reference sequence). CDR3 residues: CSARVVNEQYF. CDR3 DNA sequence: TGCAGTGCTAGAGTCGTTAATGAGCAGTACTTC.

This rearrangement joins TRBV4-1 to TRBJ1-3, with 7 bases fitting TRBD1. The CDR3 is 18 amino acids. The germline V gene has CDR1 MGHRA and CDR2 YSYEKL. Unmatched junction bases numbered 13, after V lost 0 bases and J lost 5 bases. CDR3: CASSQEPDGDSLRNTIYF. The CDR3 DNA is TGCGCCAGCAGCCAAGAACCCGACGGGGACAGCCTTCGAAACACCATATATTTT.

The rearrangement joins TRBV19 to TRBJ1-4, with 8 bases lining up with TRBD1. The CDR3 loop spans 15 amino acids. Losses at the gene ends were 4 bases for V and 7 bases for J; bases not matched to a gene: 8. Germline V CDR1 and CDR2: LNHDA, SQIVND (reference sequence). The CDR3 DNA reads as TGTGCCAGTAGTACACAGGGGGGGAGTAGTGAAAAACTGTTTTTT. Its translation is CASSTQGGSSEKLFF.

The chain combines TRBV3-1 (or the pseudogene TRBV3-2) with TRBJ2-5; D not resolved. Germline V CDR1 and CDR2: LGHDT, YNNKEL (reference sequence). This CDR3 is 12 amino acids long. The ends were cut back, 4 bases at V and 3 bases at J, with 6 bases in the middle. CDR3 amino acids: CASSRGEETQYF. The CDR3 bases are TGTGCCAGCAGCCGCGGTGAAGAGACCCAGTACTTC.

A few counts support this clone. This chain joins TRBV30 and TRBJ1-1; a possible D gene is TRBD1 (5 bases). Germline lookup yields CDR1 GTSNPN and CDR2 SVGIG (reference sequence). This CDR3 has 15 residues. Trimming took 0 bases from V and 6 from J, leaving 17 bases between them. CDR3 sequence: CAWSVLDSPNSEAFF. Written as DNA, the CDR3 is TGTGCCTGGAGTGTACTTGACAGTCCTAATTCTGAAGCTTTCTTT.

The chain recombines TRBV10-3 with TRBJ1-4; D unresolved. V lost 0 bases, J lost 3 bases, and 20 bases lay in between. Per the germline V gene, CDR1 is ENHRY and CDR2 is SYGVKD. This CDR3 spans 19 amino acids. The CDR3, as DNA: TGTGCCATCAGTGAGTCGACTATAGTCCTAACTAAGGCTAATGAAAAACTGTTTTTT. Translated: CAISESTIVLTKANEKLFF.

This clone came up once. V is TRBV3-1 (or the pseudogene TRBV3-2) and J is TRBJ2-7, with D possibly TRBD1 on 6 matching bases. The V gene's germline CDR1 is LGHDT and CDR2 YNNKEL (reference sequence). The CDR3 has 12 residues. V was trimmed by 1 base and J by 8 bases, leaving 9 bases between them. In DNA, the CDR3 is TGTGCCAGCAGCCAAGTTGGGACAAAGCAGTACTTC. It translates to CASSQVGTKQYF.

CDR3 region: CASSQTSSREQFF. The CDR3 nucleotides read TGTGCCAGCAGCCAGACTAGCTCTCGAGAGCAGTTCTTC. The rearrangement joins TRBV4-2 to TRBJ2-1; 7 bases are a match to TRBD2. V lost 3 bases, J lost 10 bases, and 6 bases stayed unmatched. This CDR3 is 13 amino acids long. The germline V gene has CDR1 LGHNA and CDR2 YNFKEQ.

The CDR3 protein is CASRAVGGSGELFF. The CDR3 DNA sequence: TGTGCCAGCAGGGCAGTAGGAGGGTCCGGGGAGCTGTTTTTT. The chain links TRBV6-5 to TRBJ2-2; possible D gene TRBD2, 6 bases. The CDR3 length is 14 residues. Trimming cost V 6 bases and J 6 bases, with 14 bases left between them. Germline-derived CDR1 and CDR2 are MNHEY and SVGAGI.

V and J are TRBV7-2 and TRBJ2-2; no clear D. V lost 3 bases and J 5 bases, leaving 4 bases between the germline ends. Germline V CDR1 and CDR2: SGHTA, FQGNSA. The CDR3 runs to 12 residues. CDR3 nucleotides: TGTGCCAGCAGCTTGTCAACCGGGGAGCTGTTTTTT. It codes for CASSLSTGELFF. Full variable domain (remainder filled in from reference TRBV7-2 and TRBJ2-2): GAGVSQSPSNKVTEKGKDVELRCDPISGHTALYWYRQSLGQGLEFLIYFQGNSAPDKSGLPSDRFSAERTGGSVSTLTIQRTQQEDSAVYLCASSLSTGELFFGEGSRLTVL.

This chain joins TRBV3-1 (or the pseudogene TRBV3-2) and TRBJ1-1; 7 nucleotides agree with TRBD1. V lost 4 bases and J lost 0; bases outside the gene matches: 5. Germline V gives CDR1 LGHDT, CDR2 YNNKEL (reference sequence). The CDR3 is 15 amino acids. The CDR3 DNA is TGTGCCAGCAGCCCAGACAGGGAACTGAACACTGAAGCTTTCTTT. Amino acids: CASSPDRELNTEAFF.

The chain carries TRBV6-5 and TRBJ2-4; tentatively, D is TRBD2 (6 bases). V was shortened by 5 bases and J by 0 bases, with 11 bases between the two germline ends. CDR1 and CDR2 from the germline V gene are MNHEY and SVGAGI. This CDR3 is 15 amino acids long. CDR3 sequence reads: CASSRSGLAKNIQYF. CDR3 coding DNA: TGTGCCAGCAGTCGTAGCGGTCTAGCCAAAAACATTCAGTACTTC.

V gene TRBV28 combines with J gene TRBJ2-7; D gene ambiguous. This CDR3 spans 13 amino acids. CDR1 is MDHEN, CDR2 SYDVKM, per germline. The ends were cut back, 3 bases at V and 1 base at J, with 7 bases in the middle. The CDR3 DNA reads TGTGCCAGCAGTTTCAGGATTTCCTACGAGCAGTACTTC. It is translated as CASSFRISYEQYF.

The rearrangement joins TRBV5-1 to TRBJ1-5, with a possible D match to TRBD1 (5 bases). Germline CDR1 and CDR2: SGHRS and YFSETQ. The CDR3 is 15 residues long. The germline V and J ends were trimmed by 4 bases and 2 bases, with 13 bases remaining between them. CDR3 sequence (DNA): TGCGCCAGCAGCACGGGACCGGGGGGCAATCAGCCCCAGCATTTT. The encoded protein is CASSTGPGGNQPQHF.

The gene calls are TRBV11-1 and TRBJ2-2; possible D gene TRBD2, 7 bases. Per the germline V gene, CDR1 is SGHAT and CDR2 is FQDESV (reference sequence). CDR3 size: 15 residues. Trimming left V 3 bases short and J 7 bases short, with 15 bases between. The CDR3 protein is CASSLRGGARGELFF. CDR3 bases: TGTGCCAGCAGCTTGAGAGGGGGGGCGCGCGGGGAGCTGTTTTTT.

V and J are TRBV6-1 and TRBJ1-5; 8 nucleotides align to TRBD1. Trimming cost V 2 bases and J 7 bases; bases outside gene matches: 4. Germline-derived CDR1 and CDR2 are MNHNS and SASEGT. The CDR3 is 14 residues long. CDR3 DNA sequence: TGTGCCAGCAGTGAATCAGGGGGCTACCAGCCCCAGCATTTT. Residues: CASSESGGYQPQHF.

The chain joins TRBV28 to TRBJ1-6, with a possible D match to TRBD1 (5 bases). Per the germline V gene, CDR1 is MDHEN and CDR2 is SYDVKM. V lost 6 bases, J lost 0 bases, and 12 bases lay in between. This CDR3 is built from 16 residues. This CDR3 is CASSPTDSSYNSPLHF. Here the CDR3 DNA reads TGTGCCAGCAGCCCGACAGACAGCTCCTATAATTCACCCCTCCACTTT.

V and J are TRBV18 and TRBJ2-7; no clear D gene. V lost 1 base to trimming and J lost 3 bases, with 10 bases between them. CDR3 length: 14 residues. Looked up from germline, CDR1 is KGHSH and CDR2 is LQKENI. This CDR3 is CASSPRETYYEQYF. The CDR3 coding sequence is TGTGCCAGCTCACCACGTGAGACATACTACGAGCAGTACTTC.

The chain combines TRBV19 with TRBJ2-1, with TRBD2 matching 15 bases. CDR1 and CDR2 (germline): LNHDA, SQIVND (reference sequence). This CDR3 contains 14 residues. Germline trimming cut 8 bases from V and 6 bases from J; bases unmatched to any gene: 2. The CDR3 reads CASRGLAGGNEQFF. The CDR3 DNA reads TGTGCCAGTCGGGGACTAGCGGGGGGCAATGAGCAGTTCTTC.

This clone was recorded a few times. The chain uses TRBV3-1 (or the pseudogene TRBV3-2) and TRBJ2-2; 13 nucleotides line up with TRBD2. Trimming took 4 bases from V and 8 from J; bases not matched to a gene: 7. The germline CDR1 and CDR2 sequences are LGHDT and YNNKEL (reference sequence). There are 16 residues in the CDR3. As DNA, the CDR3 is TGTGCCAGCAGCCCTACCGGACTAGCGGGAGAGGGGGAGCTGTTTTTT. Translating gives CASSPTGLAGEGELFF.

This clone has a handful of counts. This sequence joins TRBV2 and TRBJ1-4; D unclear. Germline-derived CDR1 and CDR2 are SNHLY and FYNNEI. Between the trimmed V and J ends, which lost 6 bases and 1 base, there was a span of 21 bases. CDR3 length: 18 amino acids. The CDR3: CASSPRGPSGGTNEKLFF. For the CDR3, the DNA is TGTGCCAGCAGCCCCCGTGGGCCATCCGGAGGAACTAATGAAAAACTGTTTTTT.

The chain couples TRBV5-6 to TRBJ2-3, with 7 bases matching TRBD2. CDR3 length: 15 amino acids. The germline V gene encodes CDR1 SGHDT and CDR2 YYEEEE. V was pared by 2 bases and J by 4 bases, with 7 bases of the junction left unmatched. Here the CDR3 reads CASSFTRGSSDTQYF. The CDR3 region has the DNA TGTGCCAGCAGCTTCACGCGGGGGTCCTCAGATACGCAGTATTTT.

This chain joins TRBV11-2 and TRBJ1-5; D perhaps matches TRBD1 (5 bases). V lost 1 base and J lost 5, with 6 bases in between. The CDR3 is made up of 13 amino acids. Germline CDR1 is SGHAT and CDR2 is FQNNGV. CDR3 region: CASSLGQYQPQHF. The DNA of the CDR3 is TGTGCCAGCAGCTTAGGACAGTATCAGCCCCAGCATTTT.

This chain connects TRBV19 to TRBJ2-2, with 14 bases lining up with TRBD2. Germline V gene lookup returns CDR1 LNHDA and CDR2 SQIVND (reference sequence). The V segment lost 10 bases and the J segment 0 bases; nucleotides outside the gene matches: 10. This CDR3 comprises 18 residues. The CDR3 coding sequence is TGTGCCACTTGGGCTGGGACTAGCGGGGGAGCGAACACCGGGGAGCTGTTTTTT. Translating gives CATWAGTSGGANTGELFF. The variable domain in full, completed from reference TRBV19 and TRBJ2-2, reads DGGITQSPKYLFRKEGQNVTLSCEQNLNHDAMYWYRQDPGQGLRLIYYSQIVNDFQKGDIAEGYSVSREKKESFPLTVTSAQKNPTAFYLCATWAGTSGGANTGELFFGEGSRLTVL.

This chain links TRBV5-4 with TRBJ2-2; TRBD1 aligns across 7 bases. Germline V lookup: CDR1 SGHNT, CDR2 YYREEE (reference sequence). This CDR3 is built from 15 residues. After removal of 1 base from V and 4 bases from J, the junction contained 4 bases not matched to a gene. The CDR3 region has the DNA TGTGCCAGCAGCTTGATGGCAGGGGGCACCGGGGAGCTGTTTTTT. This codes for CASSLMAGGTGELFF.

This chain connects TRBV24-1 to TRBJ2-7; 7 bases map to TRBD1. In germline, CDR1 is KGHDR, CDR2 SFDVKD. This CDR3 has 13 residues. The CDR3 DNA reads as TGTGCCACCAGTGATCAGGGACAGACTCTTAACCGAGTC. Residues: CATSDQGQTLNRV.

The rearrangement links TRBV29-1 to TRBJ2-1, with TRBD2 identical over 8 bases. Per the germline V gene, CDR1 is SQVTM and CDR2 is ANQGSEA. V was pared by 4 bases and J by 9 bases, with 8 bases of the junction left unmatched. The CDR3 consists of 13 residues. In DNA form, the CDR3 reads TGCAGCGTTGTTAGAGCGGGAGAGGGTGAGCAGTTCTTC. Protein: CSVVRAGEGEQFF.

The chain's CDR3 is CASSLRNLGQGNTEAFF. The CDR3 nucleotides read TGCGCCAGCAGCTTACGTAACCTGGGACAGGGGAACACTGAAGCTTTCTTT. The rearrangement uses TRBV5-1 and TRBJ1-1; 9 positions match TRBD1. V lost 2 bases and J lost 1; bases outside the gene matches: 9. The germline gives CDR1 SGHRS, CDR2 YFSETQ. CDR3 length: 17 amino acids.

The chain is built from TRBV19 and TRBJ1-1, with D uncertain. CDR1 is LNHDA and CDR2 is SQIVND in the germline V gene (reference sequence). Trimming removed 3 bases at V and 4 bases at J, with 12 bases between. This CDR3 contains 14 residues. CDR3 sequence: CASSIAGRATEAFF. For the CDR3, the DNA is TGTGCCAGTAGTATCGCAGGAAGAGCCACTGAAGCTTTCTTT.

The rearrangement joins TRBV4-3 to TRBJ1-3, with 8 positions matching TRBD1. Germline V gives CDR1 LGHNA, CDR2 YSLEER. The CDR3 length is 16 residues. Losses at the gene ends were 0 bases for V and 6 bases for J; bases not matched to a gene: 7. CDR3 region: CASSQDWTGRTNTIYF. The DNA for the CDR3 is TGCGCCAGCAGCCAAGATTGGACAGGGCGCACAAACACCATATATTTT.